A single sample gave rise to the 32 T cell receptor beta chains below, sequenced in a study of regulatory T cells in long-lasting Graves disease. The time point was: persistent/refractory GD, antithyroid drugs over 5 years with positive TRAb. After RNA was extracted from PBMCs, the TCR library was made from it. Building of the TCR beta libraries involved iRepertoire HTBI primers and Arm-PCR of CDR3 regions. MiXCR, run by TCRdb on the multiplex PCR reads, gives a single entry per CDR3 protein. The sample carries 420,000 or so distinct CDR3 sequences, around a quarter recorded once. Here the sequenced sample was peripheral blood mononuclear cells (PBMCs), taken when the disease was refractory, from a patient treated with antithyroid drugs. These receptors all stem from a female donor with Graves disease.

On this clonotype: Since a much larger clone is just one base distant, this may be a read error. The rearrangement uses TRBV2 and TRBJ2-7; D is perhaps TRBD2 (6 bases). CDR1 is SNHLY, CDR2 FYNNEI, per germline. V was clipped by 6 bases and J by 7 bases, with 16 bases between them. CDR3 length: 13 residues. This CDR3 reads CASSGPLGGEQYF. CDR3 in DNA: TGTGCCAGCAGCGGGCCTCTTGGGGGGGAGCAGTACTTC.

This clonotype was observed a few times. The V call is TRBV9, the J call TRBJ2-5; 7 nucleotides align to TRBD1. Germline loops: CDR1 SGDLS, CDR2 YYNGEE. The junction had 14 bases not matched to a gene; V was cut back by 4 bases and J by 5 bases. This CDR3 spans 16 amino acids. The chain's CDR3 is CASSSAGGFESETQYF. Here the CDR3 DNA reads TGTGCCAGCAGCTCGGCAGGGGGTTTTGAGTCGGAGACCCAGTACTTC.

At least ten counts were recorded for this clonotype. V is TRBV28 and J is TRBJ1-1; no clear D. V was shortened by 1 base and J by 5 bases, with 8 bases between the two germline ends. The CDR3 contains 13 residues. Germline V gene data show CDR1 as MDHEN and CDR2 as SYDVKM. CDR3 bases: TGTGCCAGCAGTTTATTCGGCAGTACTGAAGCTTTCTTT. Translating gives CASSLFGSTEAFF.

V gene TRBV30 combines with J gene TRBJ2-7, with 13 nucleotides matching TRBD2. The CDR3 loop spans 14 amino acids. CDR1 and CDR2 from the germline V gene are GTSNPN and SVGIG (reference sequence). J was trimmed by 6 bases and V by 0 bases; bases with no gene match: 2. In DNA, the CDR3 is TGTGCCTGGAGTGTGGGGACTAGCGGGACCGAGCAGTACTTC. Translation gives CAWSVGTSGTEQYF.

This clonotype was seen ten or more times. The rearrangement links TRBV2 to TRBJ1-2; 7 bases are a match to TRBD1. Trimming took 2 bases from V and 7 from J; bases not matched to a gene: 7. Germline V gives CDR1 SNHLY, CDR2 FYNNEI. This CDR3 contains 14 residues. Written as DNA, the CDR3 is TGTGCCAGCAGTGAAAGAGTACAGGGGTCTGGCTACACCTTC. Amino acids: CASSERVQGSGYTF.

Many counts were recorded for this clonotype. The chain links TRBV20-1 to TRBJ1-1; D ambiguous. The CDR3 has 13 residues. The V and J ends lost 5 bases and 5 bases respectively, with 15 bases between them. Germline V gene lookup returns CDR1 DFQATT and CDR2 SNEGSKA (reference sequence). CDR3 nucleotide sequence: TGCAGTGCTCAGAGGACCTTGGTTACTGAAGCTTTCTTT. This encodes CSAQRTLVTEAFF.

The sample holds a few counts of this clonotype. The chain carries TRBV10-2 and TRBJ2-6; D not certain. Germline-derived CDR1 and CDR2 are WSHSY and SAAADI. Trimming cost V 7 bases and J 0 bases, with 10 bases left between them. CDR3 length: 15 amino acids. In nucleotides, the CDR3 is TGCGCCAGCAAAGACCCGTTCTCTGGGGCCAACGTCCTGACTTTC. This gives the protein CASKDPFSGANVLTF.

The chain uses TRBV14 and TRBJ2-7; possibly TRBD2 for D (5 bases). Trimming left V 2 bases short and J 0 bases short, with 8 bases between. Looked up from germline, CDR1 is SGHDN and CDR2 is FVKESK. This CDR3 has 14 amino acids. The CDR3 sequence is CASSQRRSSYEQYF. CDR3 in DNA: TGTGCCAGCAGCCAACGGAGGAGCTCCTACGAGCAGTACTTC. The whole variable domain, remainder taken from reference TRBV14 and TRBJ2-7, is EAGVTQFPSHSVIEKGQTVTLRCDPISGHDNLYWYRRVMGKEIKFLLHFVKESKQDESGMPNNRFLAERTGGTYSTLKVQPAELEDSGVYFCASSQRRSSYEQYFGPGTRLTVT.

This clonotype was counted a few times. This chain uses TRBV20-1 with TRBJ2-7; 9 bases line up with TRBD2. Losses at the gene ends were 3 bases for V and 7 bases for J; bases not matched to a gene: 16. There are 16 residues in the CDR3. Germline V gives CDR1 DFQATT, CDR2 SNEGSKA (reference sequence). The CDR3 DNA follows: TGCAGTGCTAGTCCTATCTGGCGGGAGGGCCCTCAAGAGCAGTACTTC. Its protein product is CSASPIWREGPQEQYF.

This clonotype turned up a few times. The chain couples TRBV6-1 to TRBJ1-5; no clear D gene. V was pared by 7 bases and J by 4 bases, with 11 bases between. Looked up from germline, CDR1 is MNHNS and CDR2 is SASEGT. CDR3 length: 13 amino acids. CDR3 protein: CASTSDPNQPQHF. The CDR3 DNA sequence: TGTGCCAGCACCTCGGACCCGAATCAGCCCCAGCATTTT.

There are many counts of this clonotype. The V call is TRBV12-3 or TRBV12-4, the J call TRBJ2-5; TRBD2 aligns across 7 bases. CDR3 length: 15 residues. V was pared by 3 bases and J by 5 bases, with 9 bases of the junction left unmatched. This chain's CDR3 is CASSLAGAGGETQYF. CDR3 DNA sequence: TGTGCCAGCAGTTTGGCGGGAGCTGGGGGTGAGACCCAGTACTTC.

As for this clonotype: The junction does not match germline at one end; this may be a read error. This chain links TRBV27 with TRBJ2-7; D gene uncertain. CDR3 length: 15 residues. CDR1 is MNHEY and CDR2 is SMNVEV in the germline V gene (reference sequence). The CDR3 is CVSSLGSPTPYEQYF. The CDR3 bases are TGTGTCAGCAGTTTAGGATCCCCTACGCCCTACGAGCAGTACTTC.

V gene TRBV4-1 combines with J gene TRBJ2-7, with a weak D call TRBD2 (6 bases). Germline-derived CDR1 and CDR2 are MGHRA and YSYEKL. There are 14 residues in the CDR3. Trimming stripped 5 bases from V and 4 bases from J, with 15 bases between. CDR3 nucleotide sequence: TGCGCCAGCAGCTCAGAGAACGGAGGGTACGAGCAGTACTTC. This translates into CASSSENGGYEQYF.

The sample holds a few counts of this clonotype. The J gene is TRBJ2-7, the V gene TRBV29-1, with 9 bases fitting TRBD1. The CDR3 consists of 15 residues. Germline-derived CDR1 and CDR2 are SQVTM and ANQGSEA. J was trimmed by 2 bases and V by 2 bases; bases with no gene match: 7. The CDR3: CSVEYGQGSTYEQYF. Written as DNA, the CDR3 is TGCAGCGTTGAATATGGACAGGGGAGCACCTACGAGCAGTACTTC.

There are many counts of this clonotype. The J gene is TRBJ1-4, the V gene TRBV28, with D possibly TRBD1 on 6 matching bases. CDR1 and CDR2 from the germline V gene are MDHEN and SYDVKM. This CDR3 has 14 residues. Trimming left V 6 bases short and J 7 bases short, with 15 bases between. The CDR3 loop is CASRLGGAGEKLFF. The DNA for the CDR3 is TGTGCCAGCAGGTTGGGGGGGGCCGGTGAAAAACTGTTTTTT.

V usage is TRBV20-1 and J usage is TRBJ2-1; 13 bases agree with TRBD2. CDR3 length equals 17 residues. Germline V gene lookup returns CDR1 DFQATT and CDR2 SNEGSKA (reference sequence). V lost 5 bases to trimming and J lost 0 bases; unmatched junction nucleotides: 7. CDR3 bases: TGCAGTGCTTCGGGACTAGCGGGGATGAGCTCCTACAATGAGCAGTTCTTC. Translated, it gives CSASGLAGMSSYNEQFF.

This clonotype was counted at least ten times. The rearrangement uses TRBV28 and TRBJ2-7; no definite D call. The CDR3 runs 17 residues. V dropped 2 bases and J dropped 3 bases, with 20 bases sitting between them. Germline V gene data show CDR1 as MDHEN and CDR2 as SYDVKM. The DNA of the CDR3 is TGTGCCAGCAGTTTAGCGAAGGCCAAAACCTTTAACTACGAGCAGTACTTC. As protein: CASSLAKAKTFNYEQYF. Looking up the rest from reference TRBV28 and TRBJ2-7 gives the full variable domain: DVKVTQSSRYLVKRTGEKVFLECVQDMDHENMFWYRQDPGLGLRLIYFSYDVKMKEKGDIPEGYSVSREKKERFSLILESASTNQTSMYLCASSLAKAKTFNYEQYFGPGTRLTVT.

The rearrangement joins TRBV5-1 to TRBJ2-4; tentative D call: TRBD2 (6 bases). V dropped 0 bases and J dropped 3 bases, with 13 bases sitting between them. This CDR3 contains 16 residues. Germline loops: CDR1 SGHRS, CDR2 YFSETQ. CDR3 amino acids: CASSLDLAIVKNIQYF. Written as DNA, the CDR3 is TGCGCCAGCAGCTTGGATCTAGCGATTGTCAAAAACATTCAGTACTTC.

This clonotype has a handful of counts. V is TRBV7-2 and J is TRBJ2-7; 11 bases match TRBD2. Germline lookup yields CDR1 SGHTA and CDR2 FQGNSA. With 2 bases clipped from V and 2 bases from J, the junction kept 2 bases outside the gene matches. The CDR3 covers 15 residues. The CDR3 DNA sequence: TGTGCCAGCAGCTTACAGACTAGCGGGGCCTACGAGCAGTACTTC. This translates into CASSLQTSGAYEQYF.

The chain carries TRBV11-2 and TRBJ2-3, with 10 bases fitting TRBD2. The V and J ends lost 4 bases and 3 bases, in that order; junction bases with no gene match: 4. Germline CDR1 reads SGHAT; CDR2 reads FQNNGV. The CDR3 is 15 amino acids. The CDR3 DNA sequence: TGTGCCAGCAGCTCTAGCGGGAGCGTTACAGATACGCAGTATTTT. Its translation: CASSSSGSVTDTQYF.

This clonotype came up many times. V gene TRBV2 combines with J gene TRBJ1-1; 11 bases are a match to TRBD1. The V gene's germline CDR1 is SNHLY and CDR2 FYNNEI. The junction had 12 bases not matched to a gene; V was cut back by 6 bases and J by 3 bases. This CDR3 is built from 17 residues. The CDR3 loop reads CASSPTRDRGKDTEAFF. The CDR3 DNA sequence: TGTGCCAGCAGCCCAACCCGGGACAGGGGGAAGGACACTGAAGCTTTCTTT.

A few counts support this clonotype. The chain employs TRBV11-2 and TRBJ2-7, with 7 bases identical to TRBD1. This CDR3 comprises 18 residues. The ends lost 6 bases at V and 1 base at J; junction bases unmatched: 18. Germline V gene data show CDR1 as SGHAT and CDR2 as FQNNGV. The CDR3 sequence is CASRPTPRTGTGSYEQYF. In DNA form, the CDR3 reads TGTGCCAGCAGGCCAACTCCCCGGACAGGTACTGGATCCTACGAGCAGTACTTC.

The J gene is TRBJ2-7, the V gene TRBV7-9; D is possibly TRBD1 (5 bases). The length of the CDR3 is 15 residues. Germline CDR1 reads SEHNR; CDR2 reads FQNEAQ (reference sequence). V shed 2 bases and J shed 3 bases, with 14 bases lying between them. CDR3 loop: CASSLYTGLLYEQYF. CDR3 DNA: TGTGCCAGCAGCTTATATACAGGCCTTCTCTACGAGCAGTACTTC.

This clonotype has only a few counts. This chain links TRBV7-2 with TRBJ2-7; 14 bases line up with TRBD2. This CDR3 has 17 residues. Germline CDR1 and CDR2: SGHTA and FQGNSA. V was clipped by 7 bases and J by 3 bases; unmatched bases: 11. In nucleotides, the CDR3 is TGTGCCAGCAAGAAGACCGGGACTAGCGGGAGTATCTACGAGCAGTACTTC. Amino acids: CASKKTGTSGSIYEQYF.

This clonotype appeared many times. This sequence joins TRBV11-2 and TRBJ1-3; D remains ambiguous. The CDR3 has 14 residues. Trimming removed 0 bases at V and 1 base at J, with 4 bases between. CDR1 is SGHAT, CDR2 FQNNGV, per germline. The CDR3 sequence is CASSLERSGNTIYF. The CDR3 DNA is TGTGCCAGCAGCTTAGAGAGGTCTGGAAACACCATATATTTT.

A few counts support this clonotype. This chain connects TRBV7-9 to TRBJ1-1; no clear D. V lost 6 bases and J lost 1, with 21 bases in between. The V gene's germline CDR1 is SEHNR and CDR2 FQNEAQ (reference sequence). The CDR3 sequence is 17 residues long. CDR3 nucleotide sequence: TGTGCCAGCAGTGGGAGGCCCCGGGCAACCACGAACACTGAAGCTTTCTTT. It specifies CASSGRPRATTNTEAFF. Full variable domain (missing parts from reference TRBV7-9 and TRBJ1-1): DTGVSQNPRHKITKRGQNVTFRCDPISEHNRLYWYRQTLGQGPEFLTYFQNEAQLEKSRLLSDRFSAERPKGSFSTLEIQRTEQGDSAMYLCASSGRPRATTNTEAFFGQGTRLTVV.

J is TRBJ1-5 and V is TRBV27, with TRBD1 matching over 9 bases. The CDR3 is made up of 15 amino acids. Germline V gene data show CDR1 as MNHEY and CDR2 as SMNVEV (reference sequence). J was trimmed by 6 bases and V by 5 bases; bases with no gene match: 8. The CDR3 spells CASSKGQGLAQPQHF. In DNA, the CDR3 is TGTGCCAGCAGTAAGGGACAGGGCTTGGCTCAGCCCCAGCATTTT.

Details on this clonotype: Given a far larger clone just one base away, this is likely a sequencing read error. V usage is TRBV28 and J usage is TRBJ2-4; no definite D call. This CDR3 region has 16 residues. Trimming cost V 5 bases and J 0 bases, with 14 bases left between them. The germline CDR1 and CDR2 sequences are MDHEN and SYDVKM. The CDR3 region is CASSVFGTLAKNIQYF. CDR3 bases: TGTGCCAGCAGTGTATTCGGAACTCTAGCCAAAAACATTCAGTACTTC.

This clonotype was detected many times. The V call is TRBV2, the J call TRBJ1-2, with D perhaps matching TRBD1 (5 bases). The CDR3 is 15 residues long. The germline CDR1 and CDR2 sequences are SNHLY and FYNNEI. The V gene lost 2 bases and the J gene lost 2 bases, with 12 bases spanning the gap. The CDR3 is CASSEFDSRNYGYTF. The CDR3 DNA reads TGTGCCAGCAGTGAATTCGACAGCCGCAACTATGGCTACACCTTC.

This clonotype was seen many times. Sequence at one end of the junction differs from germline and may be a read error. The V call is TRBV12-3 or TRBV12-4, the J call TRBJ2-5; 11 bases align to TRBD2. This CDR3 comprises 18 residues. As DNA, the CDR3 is TGTGCCGGCAGTTTAGCCGGCCGGGCTAGCGGGAGGACAGAGACCCAGTACTTC. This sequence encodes CAGSLAGRASGRTETQYF.

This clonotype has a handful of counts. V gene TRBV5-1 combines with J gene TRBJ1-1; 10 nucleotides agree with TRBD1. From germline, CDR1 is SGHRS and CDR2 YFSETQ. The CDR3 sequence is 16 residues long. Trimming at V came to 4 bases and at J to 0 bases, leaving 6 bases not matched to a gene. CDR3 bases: TGCGCCAGCAGCACAGGGACAGGGGTATTGAACACTGAAGCTTTCTTT. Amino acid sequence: CASSTGTGVLNTEAFF.

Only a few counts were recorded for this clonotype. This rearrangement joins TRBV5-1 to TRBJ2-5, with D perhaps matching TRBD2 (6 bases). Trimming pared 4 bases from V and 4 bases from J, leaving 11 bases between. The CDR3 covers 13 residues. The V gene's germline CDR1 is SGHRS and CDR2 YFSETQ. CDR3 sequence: CASSRIGGETQYF. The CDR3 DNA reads TGCGCCAGCAGCAGGATCGGGGGAGAGACCCAGTACTTC. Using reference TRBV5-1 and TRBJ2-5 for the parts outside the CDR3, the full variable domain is KAGVTQTPRYLIKTRGQQVTLSCSPISGHRSVSWYQQTPGQGLQFLFEYFSETQRNKGNFPGRFSGRQFSNSRSEMNVSTLELGDSALYLCASSRIGGETQYFGPGTRLLVL.